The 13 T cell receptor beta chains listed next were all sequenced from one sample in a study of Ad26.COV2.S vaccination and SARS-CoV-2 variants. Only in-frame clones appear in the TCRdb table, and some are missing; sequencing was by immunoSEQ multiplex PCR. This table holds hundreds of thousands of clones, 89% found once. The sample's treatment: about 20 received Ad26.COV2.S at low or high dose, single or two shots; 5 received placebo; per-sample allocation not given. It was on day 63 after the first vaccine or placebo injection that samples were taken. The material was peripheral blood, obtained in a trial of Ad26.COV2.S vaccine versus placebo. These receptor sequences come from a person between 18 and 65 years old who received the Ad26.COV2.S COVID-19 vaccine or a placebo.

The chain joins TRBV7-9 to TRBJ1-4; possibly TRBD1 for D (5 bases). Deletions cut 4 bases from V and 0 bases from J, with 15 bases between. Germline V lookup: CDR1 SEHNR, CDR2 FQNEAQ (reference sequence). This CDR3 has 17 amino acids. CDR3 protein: CASSSVRDSATNEKLFF. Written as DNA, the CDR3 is TGTGCCAGCAGCTCCGTTCGGGACTCTGCAACTAATGAAAAACTGTTTTTT. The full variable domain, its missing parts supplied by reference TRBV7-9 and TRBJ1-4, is DTGVSQNPRHKITKRGQNVTFRCDPISEHNRLYWYRQTLGQGPEFLTYFQNEAQLEKSRLLSDRFSAERPKGSFSTLEIQRTEQGDSAMYLCASSSVRDSATNEKLFFGSGTQLSVL.

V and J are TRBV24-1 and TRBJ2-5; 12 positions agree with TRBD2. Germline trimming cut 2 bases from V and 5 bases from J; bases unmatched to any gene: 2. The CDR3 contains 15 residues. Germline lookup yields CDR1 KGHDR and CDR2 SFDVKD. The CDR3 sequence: CATSDSTSGSETQYF. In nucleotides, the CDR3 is TGTGCCACCAGTGATTCGACTAGCGGGAGTGAGACCCAGTACTTC.

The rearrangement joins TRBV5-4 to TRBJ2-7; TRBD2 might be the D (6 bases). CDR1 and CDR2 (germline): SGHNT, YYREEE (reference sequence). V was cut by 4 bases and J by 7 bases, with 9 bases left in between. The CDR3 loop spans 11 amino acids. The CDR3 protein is CASSPRGEQYF. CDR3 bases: TGTGCCAGCAGCCCCCGGGGGGAGCAGTACTTC.

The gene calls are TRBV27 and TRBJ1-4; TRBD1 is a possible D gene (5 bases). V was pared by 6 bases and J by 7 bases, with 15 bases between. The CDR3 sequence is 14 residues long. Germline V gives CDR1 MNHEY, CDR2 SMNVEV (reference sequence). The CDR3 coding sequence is TGTGCCAGCAGATTGGGGCAGAAAAGTGAAAAACTGTTTTTT. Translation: CASRLGQKSEKLFF.

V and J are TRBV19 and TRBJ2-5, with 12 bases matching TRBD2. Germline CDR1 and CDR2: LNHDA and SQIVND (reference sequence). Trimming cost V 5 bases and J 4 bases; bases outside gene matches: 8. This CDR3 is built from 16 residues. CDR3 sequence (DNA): TGTGCCAGTAGTGGATCTAGCGGGAGGGCGCGAGAGACCCAGTACTTC. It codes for CASSGSSGRARETQYF.

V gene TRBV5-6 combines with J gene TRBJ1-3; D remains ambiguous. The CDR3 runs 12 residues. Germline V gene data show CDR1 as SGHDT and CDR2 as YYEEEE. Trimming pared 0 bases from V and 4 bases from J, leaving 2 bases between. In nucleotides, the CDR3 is TGTGCCAGCAGCTTGGCCGGAAACACCATATATTTT. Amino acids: CASSLAGNTIYF. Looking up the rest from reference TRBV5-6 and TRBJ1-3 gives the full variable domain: DAGVTQSPTHLIKTRGQQVTLRCSPKSGHDTVSWYQQALGQGPQFIFQYYEEEERQRGNFPDRFSGHQFPNYSSELNVNALLLGDSALYLCASSLAGNTIYFGEGSWLTVV.

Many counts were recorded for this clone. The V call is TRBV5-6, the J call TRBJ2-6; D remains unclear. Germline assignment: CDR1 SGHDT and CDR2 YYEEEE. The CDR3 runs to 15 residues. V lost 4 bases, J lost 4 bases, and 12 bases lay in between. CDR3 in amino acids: CASSTYGPGANVLTF. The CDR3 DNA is TGTGCCAGCAGCACTTATGGACCCGGGGCCAACGTCCTGACTTTC.

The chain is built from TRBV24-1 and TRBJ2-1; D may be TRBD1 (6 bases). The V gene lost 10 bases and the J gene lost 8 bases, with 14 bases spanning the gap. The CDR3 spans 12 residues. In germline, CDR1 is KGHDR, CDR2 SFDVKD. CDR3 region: CATQGRPDEQFF. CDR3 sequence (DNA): TGTGCCACTCAGGGGAGACCCGATGAGCAGTTCTTC.

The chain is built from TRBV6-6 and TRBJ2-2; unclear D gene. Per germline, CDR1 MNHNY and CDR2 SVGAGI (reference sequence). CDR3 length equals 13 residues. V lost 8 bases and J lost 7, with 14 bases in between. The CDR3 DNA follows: TGTGCCAGCGCAGCCGCGTCCGGCGGGGAGCTGTTTTTT. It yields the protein CASAAASGGELFF.

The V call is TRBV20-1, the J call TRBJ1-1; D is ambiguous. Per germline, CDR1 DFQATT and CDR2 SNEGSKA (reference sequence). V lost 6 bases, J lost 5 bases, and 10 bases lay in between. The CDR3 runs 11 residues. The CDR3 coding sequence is TGCAGTGCCCCGATCTTAACTGAAGCTTTCTTT. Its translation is CSAPILTEAFF.

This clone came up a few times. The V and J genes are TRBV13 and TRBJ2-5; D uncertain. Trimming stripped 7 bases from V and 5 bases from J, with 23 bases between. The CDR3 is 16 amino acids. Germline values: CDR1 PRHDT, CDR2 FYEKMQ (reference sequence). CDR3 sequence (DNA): TGTGCCAGCACCCGTTATGGGGAAACTCAAACGGAGACCCAGTACTTC. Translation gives CASTRYGETQTETQYF.

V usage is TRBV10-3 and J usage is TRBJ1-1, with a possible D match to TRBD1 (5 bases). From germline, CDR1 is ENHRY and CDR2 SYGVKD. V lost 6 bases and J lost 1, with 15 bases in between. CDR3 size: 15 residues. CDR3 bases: TGTGCCATCAGAGCCGCGAGGGGAGCGAACACTGAAGCTTTCTTT. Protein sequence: CAIRAARGANTEAFF.

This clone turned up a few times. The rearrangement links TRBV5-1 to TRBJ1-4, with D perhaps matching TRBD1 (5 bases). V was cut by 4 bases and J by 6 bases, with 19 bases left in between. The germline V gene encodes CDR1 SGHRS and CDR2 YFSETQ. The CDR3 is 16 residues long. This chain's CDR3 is CASSLSPGLGDEKLFF. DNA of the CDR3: TGCGCCAGCAGCCTCTCCCCGGGACTGGGGGATGAAAAACTGTTTTTT.